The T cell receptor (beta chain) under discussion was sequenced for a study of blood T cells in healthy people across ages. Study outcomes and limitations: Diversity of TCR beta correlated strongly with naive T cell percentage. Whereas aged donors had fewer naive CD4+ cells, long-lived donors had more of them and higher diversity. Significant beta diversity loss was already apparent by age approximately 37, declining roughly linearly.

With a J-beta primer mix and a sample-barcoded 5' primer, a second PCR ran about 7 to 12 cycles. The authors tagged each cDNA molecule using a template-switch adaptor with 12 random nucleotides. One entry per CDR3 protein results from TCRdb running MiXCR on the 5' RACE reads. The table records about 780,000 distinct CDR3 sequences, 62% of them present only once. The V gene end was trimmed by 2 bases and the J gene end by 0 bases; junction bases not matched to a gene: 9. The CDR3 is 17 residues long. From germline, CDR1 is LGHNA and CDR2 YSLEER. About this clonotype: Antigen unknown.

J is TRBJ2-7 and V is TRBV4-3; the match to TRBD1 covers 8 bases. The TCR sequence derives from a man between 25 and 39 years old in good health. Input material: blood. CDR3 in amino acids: CASSQFGQGEDSYEQYF. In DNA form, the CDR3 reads TGCGCCAGCAGCCAATTCGGACAGGGAGAGGACTCCTACGAGCAGTACTTC.